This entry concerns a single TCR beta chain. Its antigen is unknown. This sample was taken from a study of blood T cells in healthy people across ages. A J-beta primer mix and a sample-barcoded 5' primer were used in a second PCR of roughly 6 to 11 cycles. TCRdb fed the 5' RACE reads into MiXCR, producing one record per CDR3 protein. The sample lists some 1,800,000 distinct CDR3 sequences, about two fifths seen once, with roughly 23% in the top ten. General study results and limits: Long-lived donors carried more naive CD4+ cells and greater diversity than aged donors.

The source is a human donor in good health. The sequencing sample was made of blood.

The CDR3 bases are TGTGCCAGCAGCGACATCTCCAGCAATCAGCCCCAGCATTTT. This sequence encodes CASSDISSNQPQHF. This chain links TRBV12-3 or TRBV12-4 with TRBJ1-5; D gene unclear. Trimming cost V 6 bases and J 1 base, with 10 bases left between them. This CDR3 contains 14 residues.